This T cell receptor beta chain originates from a study of T cells in Graves' hyperthyroidism and ophthalmopathy. General study findings and limits: Classification by a 13 V-J model distinguished ophthalmopathy from stable hyperthyroidism.

Uncontrolled infection, other autoimmune disease, pregnancy or lactation disqualified patients from enrolment. The diagnostic basis comprised clinical symptoms, serum thyroxine and TRAb, thyroid ultrasound and orbital computed tomography. A 10 ml volume of fresh peripheral blood provided the PBMCs. Amplification targeted TCR beta CDR3 regions from RNA transcripts. Carried out on the TCR CDR3, a first-round RT-PCR used the HTBI primer set. TCRdb recomputed calls from the multiplex PCR reads with MiXCR, one row per CDR3 protein. Of more than 300,000 distinct CDR3 sequences in the sample, under 20% were seen once. The CDR3 sequence is 17 residues long. CDR1 is SGHTA, CDR2 FQGNSA, per germline. V shed 1 base, J shed 0 bases, and the junction held 6 bases outside the gene matches. A note on this clonotype: The antigen is unknown.

The receptor comes from a man between 18 and 35 years old with Graves' ophthalmopathy. The gene calls are TRBV7-2 and TRBJ1-3, with 7 positions matching TRBD1. The sample taken for sequencing was blood. The CDR3 DNA is TGTGCCAGCAGCTTAGACCTACGGGACAGCTCTGGAAACACCATATATTTT. Its protein is CASSLDLRDSSGNTIYF.